The clone carrying this TCR beta chain was observed at least ten times. No antigen is known for it. A 3' RACE protocol on RNA, with unique molecular identifiers, produced the TCR library. Using its own MiXCR run on the 3' RACE reads, TCRdb lists one record per CDR3 protein. The sample holds 45,000 to 50,000 distinct CDR3 sequences, more than 3.5% seen once. The data belong to a study of HIV-infected children after antiretroviral therapy interruption. Study-level information: Most participating children were previously exposed to EBV and CMV. For the interruption arm, samples span week 0 through about 3 years after study end.

Germline V gene data show CDR1 as ENHRY and CDR2 as SYGVKD. CDR3 length equals 13 residues. The ends lost 9 bases at V and 3 bases at J; junction bases unmatched: 3. Study-level results: The Gini coefficient of naive CD4+ repertoires rose, returning to baseline by 3 years.

Treatment: PENTA 11 planned treatment interruption arm or continuous ART arm. Naive CD4+ CD45RA+ CD45RO- T cells were FACS-sorted from thawed PBMCs. The sample in question was CD45RA+ CD4+ T cells from PBMCs, pooled from several time points, obtained from a donor given antiretroviral therapy, either interrupted or continuous. The subset was: naive CD4+ CD45RA+ CD45RO- T cells. The genes are TRBV10-3 and TRBJ2-3; TRBD1 agrees at 10 bases. The sequence was collected from a pool of human donors with HIV. The CDR3 DNA sequence: TGTGCCATGGGGACAGGGGTGACAGATACGCAGTATTTT. This encodes CAMGTGVTDTQYF.